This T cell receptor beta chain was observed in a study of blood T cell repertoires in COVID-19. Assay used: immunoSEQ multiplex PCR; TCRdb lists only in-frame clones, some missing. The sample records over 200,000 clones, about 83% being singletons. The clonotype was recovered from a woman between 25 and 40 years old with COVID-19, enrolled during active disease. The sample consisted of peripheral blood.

CDR3 DNA: TGTGCCAGCAGGATGGGGACTAGCGCAGTCTACGAGCAGTACTTC. It yields the protein CASRMGTSAVYEQYF. This rearrangement joins TRBV27 to TRBJ2-7; TRBD2 aligns across 10 bases. The germline V gene has CDR1 MNHEY and CDR2 SMNVEV (reference sequence). This CDR3 comprises 15 residues. J gave up 3 bases and V 6 bases, and 8 bases lay outside the gene matches.